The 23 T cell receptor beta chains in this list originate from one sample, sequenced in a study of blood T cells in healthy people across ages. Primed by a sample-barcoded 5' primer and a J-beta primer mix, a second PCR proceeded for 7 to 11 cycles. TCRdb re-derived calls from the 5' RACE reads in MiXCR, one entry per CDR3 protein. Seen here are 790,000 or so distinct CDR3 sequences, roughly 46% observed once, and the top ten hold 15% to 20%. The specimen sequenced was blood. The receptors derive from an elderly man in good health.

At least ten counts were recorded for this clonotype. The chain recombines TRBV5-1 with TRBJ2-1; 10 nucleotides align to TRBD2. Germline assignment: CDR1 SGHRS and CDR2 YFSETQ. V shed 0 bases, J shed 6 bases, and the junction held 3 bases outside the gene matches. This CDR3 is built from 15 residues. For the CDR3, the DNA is TGCGCCAGCAGCTTGGCTAGCGGGGGCCCCAATGAGCAGTTCTTC. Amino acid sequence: CASSLASGGPNEQFF.

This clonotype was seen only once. The CDR3 is CAISESRGYNEKLFF. CDR3 DNA sequence: TGTGCCATCAGTGAGTCGAGGGGGTATAATGAAAAACTGTTTTTT. This sequence joins TRBV10-3 and TRBJ1-4; perhaps TRBD1 as D (6 bases). The CDR3 totals 15 residues. Germline V lookup: CDR1 ENHRY, CDR2 SYGVKD. Trimming took off 0 bases at V and 4 bases at J, with 9 bases between the two ends.

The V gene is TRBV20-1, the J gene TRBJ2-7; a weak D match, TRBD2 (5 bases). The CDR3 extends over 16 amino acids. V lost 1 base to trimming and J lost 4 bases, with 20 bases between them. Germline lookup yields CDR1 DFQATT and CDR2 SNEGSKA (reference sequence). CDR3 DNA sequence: TGCAGTGCTAGAGCGCCGGACTCTCTCTATTCGTACGAGCAGTACTTC. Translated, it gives CSARAPDSLYSYEQYF.

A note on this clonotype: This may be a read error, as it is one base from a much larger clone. Here the CDR3 reads CSGNRIQETQFF. CDR3 sequence (DNA): TGCAGCGGCAACAGGATCCAAGAGACCCAGTTCTTC. This chain connects TRBV29-1 to TRBJ2-1; a weak D match, TRBD1 (5 bases). The CDR3 sequence is 12 residues long. V lost 7 bases to trimming and J lost 13 bases, with 20 bases between them. Germline CDR1 SQVTM, CDR2 ANQGSEA.

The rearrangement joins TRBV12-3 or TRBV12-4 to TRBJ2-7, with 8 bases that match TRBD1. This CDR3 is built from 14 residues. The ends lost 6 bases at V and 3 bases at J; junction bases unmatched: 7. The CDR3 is CASRVATGDYEQYF. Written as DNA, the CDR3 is TGTGCCAGCAGGGTCGCGACAGGGGACTACGAGCAGTACTTC.

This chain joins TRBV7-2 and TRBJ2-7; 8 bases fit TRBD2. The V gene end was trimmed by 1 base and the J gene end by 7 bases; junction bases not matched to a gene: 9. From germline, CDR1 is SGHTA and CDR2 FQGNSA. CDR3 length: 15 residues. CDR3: CASSLDVGRVREQYF. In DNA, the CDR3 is TGTGCCAGCAGCTTAGATGTCGGGAGGGTTCGAGAGCAGTACTTC.

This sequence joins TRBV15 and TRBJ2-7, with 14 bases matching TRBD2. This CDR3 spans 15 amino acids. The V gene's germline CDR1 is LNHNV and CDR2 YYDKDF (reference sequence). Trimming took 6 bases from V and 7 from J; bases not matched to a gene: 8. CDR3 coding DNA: TGTGCCACCAGGTTCGGGACTAGCGGGAGCCCTGAGCAGTACTTC. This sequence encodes CATRFGTSGSPEQYF. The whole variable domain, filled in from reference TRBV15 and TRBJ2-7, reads DAMVIQNPRYQVTQFGKPVTLSCSQTLNHNVMYWYQQKSSQAPKLLFHYYDKDFNNEADTPDNFQSRRPNTSFCFLDIRSPGLGDTAMYLCATRFGTSGSPEQYFGPGTRLTVT.

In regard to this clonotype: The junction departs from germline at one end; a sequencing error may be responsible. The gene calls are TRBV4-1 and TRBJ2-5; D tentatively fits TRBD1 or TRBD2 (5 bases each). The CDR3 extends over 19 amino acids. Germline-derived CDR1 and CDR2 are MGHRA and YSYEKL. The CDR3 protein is CANSHYTVKGTQRKETQYF. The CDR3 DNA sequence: TGCGCCAACAGCCACTACACAGTAAAGGGGACCCAGCGAAAAGAGACCCAGTACTTC.

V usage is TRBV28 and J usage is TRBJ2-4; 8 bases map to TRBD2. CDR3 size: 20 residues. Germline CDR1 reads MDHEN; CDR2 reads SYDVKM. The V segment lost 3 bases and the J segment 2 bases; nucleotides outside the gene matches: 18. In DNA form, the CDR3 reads TGTGCCAGCAGTTTTTTCTTTGGAGCGGGAGTGGGGGCAACCAAAAACATTCAGTACTTC. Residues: CASSFFFGAGVGATKNIQYF.

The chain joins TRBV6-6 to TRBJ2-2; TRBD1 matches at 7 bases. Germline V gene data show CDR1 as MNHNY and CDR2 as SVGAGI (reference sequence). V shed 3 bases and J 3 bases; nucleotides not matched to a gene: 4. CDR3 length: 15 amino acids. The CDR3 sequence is CASSYRGRDTGELFF. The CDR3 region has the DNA TGTGCCAGCAGTTATAGGGGGCGGGACACCGGGGAGCTGTTTTTT.

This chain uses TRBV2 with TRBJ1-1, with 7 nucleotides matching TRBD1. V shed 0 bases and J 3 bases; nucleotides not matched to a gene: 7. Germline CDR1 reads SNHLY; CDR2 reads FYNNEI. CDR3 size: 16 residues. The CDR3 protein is CASSEALVRGDTEAFF. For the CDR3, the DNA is TGTGCCAGCAGTGAAGCGCTGGTCAGGGGGGACACTGAAGCTTTCTTT.

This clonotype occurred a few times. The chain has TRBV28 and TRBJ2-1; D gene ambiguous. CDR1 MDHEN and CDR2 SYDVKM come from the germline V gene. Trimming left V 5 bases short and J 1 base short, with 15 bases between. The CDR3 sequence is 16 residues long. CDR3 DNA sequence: TGTGCCAGCAGTCTAAACTTAGGCGGTTCCTACAATGAGCAGTTCTTC. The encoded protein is CASSLNLGGSYNEQFF.

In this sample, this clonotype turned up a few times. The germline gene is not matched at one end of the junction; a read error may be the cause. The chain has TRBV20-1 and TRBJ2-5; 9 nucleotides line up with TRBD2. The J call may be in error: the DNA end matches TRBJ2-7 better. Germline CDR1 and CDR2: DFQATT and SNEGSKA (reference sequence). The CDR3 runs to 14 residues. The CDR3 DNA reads TGCAGTGCCAGAGTTGCACTAGCGGGTGGCGAGCAGTACTTC. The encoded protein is CSARVALAGGEQYF.

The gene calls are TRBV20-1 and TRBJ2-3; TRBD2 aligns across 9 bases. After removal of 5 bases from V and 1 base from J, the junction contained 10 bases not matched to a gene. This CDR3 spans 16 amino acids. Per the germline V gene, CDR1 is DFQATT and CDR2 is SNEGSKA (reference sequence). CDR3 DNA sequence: TGCAGTGCTGATCTCATAGCGGGGGAGGGCACAGATACGCAGTATTTT. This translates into CSADLIAGEGTDTQYF.

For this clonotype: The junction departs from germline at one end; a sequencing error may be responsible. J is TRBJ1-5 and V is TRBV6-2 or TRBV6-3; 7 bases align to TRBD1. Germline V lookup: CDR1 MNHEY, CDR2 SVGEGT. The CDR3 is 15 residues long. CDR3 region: CASRSRQGSNRPQHF. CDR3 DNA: TGTGCCAGCAGATCTCGACAGGGATCGAATCGGCCCCAGCATTTT.

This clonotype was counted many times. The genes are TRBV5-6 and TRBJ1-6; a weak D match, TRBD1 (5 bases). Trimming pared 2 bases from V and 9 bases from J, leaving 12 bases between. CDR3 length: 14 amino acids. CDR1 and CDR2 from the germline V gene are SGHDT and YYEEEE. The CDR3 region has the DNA TGTGCCAGCAGCTTACGGGGAAGGGGTTCACCCCTCCACTTT. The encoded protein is CASSLRGRGSPLHF.

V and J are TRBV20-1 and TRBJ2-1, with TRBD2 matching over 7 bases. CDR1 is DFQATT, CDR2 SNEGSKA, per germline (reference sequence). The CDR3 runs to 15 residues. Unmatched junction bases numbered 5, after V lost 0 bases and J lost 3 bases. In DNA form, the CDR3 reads TGCAGTGCTAGAGATAATTGGGGGGGCTACAATGAGCAGTTCTTC. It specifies CSARDNWGGYNEQFF.

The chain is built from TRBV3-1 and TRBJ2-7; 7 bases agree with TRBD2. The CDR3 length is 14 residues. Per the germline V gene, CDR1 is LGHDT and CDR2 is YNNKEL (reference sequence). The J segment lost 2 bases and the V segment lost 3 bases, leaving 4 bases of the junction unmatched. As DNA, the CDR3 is TGTGCCAGCAGCCATGCTAGCGGCACCTACGAGCAGTACTTC. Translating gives CASSHASGTYEQYF.

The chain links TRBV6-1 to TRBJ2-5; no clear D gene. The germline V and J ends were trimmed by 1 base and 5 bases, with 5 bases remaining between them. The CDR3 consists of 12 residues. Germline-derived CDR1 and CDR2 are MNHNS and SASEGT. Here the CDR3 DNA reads TGTGCCAGCAGTGAAGAATGGGAGACCCAGTACTTC. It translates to CASSEEWETQYF.

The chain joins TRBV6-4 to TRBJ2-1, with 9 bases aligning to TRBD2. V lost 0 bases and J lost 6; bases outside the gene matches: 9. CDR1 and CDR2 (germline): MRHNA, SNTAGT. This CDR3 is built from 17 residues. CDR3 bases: TGTGCCAGCAGTGACTCGAAAGTGCGGGGGGGTCTCAATGAGCAGTTCTTC. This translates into CASSDSKVRGGLNEQFF.

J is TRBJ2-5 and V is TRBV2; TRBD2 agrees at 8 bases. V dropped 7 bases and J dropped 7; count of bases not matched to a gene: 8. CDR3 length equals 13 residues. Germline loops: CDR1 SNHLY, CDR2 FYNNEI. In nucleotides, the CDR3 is TGTGCCAGCAAAGCGGGAGTTATGGGGACCCAGTACTTC. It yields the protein CASKAGVMGTQYF.

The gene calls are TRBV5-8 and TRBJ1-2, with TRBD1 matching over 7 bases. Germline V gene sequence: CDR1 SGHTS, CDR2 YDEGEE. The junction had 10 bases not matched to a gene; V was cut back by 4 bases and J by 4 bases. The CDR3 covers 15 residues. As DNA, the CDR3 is TGTGCCAGCAGCGCTTTACAGACAGGGCTCTATGGCTACACCTTC. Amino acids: CASSALQTGLYGYTF.

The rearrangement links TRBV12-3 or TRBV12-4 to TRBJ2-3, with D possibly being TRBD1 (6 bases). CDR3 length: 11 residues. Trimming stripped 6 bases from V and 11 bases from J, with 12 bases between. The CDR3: CASSLQGGQYF. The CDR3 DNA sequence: TGTGCCAGCAGCCTACAGGGTGGGCAGTATTTT.